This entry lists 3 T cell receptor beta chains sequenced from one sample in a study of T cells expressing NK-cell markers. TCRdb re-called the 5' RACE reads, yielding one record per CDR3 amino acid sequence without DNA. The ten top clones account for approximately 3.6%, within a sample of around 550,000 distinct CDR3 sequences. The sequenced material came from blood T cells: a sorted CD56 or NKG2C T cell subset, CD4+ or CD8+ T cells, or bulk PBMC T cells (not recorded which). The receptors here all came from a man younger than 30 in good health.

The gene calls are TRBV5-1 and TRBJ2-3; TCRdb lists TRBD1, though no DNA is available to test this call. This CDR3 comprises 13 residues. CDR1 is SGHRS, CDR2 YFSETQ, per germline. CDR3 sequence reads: CASSHRQGDTQYF.

This CDR3 is CSALSRTVNGEQFF. The chain links TRBV20-1 to TRBJ2-1; there is no DNA to check the TCRdb D call of TRBD1. The CDR3 has 14 residues. Germline-derived CDR1 and CDR2 are DFQATT and SNEGSKA (reference sequence).

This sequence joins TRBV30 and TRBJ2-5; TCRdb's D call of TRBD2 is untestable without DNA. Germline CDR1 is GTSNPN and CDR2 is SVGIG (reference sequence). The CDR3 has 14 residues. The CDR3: CAWRGTSGKETQYF.